This section outlines one T cell receptor beta chain sequence together with its context. The target of this receptor is not known. Per-base qualities were not stored, and no clone one base away is much larger. The entry originates in a study of T cell responses to AZD1222 COVID-19 vaccine (dated by TCRdb to the early 2020s). Context from the whole study: AZD1222 recipients given second doses at about 4 weeks or at about 12 weeks were pooled, since spike-specific TCR depth and breadth were not found to differ between the two schedules. TCR sequencing covered some 240 trial participants: about 210 given two doses of AZD1222 and 26 given two doses of MenACWY control vaccine. Trial participants were enrolled into age subgroups of 18-55, 56-69 and 70-plus years, which contained approximately 150, 28 and 58 TCR-sequenced participants, respectively.

The paper as a whole reports these results and caveats: Vaccine-associated CD4 TCRs spanned the whole spike protein, with dominant responses in regions 160-218 and 743-854. Reportedly, close to half of the unique spike-specific TCRs recognized epitopes lying outside the regions that are mutated in the B.1.351 and B.1.1.7 variants. The 56-69-year group was small, and its depth increase did not reach significance, likely because of low power. Because no samples from the day 14 peak response were available, repertoires could be characterized only after the peak T cell response. Spike-specific TCR breadth and depth rose significantly after two AZD1222 doses compared with day 0 and with MenACWY recipients. Only five to seven AZD1222 recipients were SARS-CoV-2 seropositive at baseline, limiting conclusions about previously exposed vaccinees. Most participants were white British and females outnumbered males, and the authors suggested that clonal diversity may have been underestimated.

The CDR3 regions of human TCRbeta chains were analyzed by immunosequencing. On the study's bioinformatics: TCRs in the repertoires were matched against a reference library of SARS-CoV-2-specific TCRs that had been generated with the MIRA antigen-specificity platform. Breadth was defined as the fraction of unique TCRs that were SARS-CoV-2-associated. Depth was defined as the fraction of total T cells that were SARS-CoV-2-associated. Using the MIRA data, each spike-specific TCR was assigned both to the spike region to which the TCR was reactive and to a CD4 or CD8 class. Log10-transformed breadth and depth values were compared by one-way ANOVA with Sidak's multiple comparisons tests. Here the immuneACCESS table is served through TCRdb, limited to in-frame sequences with V and J called. Missing clones are a known gap in these copies; in checked studies unresolved V genes cover under half, and the rest lacks a known reason. That table furnishes V, J and clone size, whereas the DNA furnished D and trimming. The sample has some 130,000 clones on record, approximately 85% of them singletons. Of the sample, around 8.6% falls within the top ten clones.

The time point label, read with the paper, signifies: baseline before first vaccination. The vaccinee samples were drawn from two UK trials, COV001 and COV002, one of which was a single-blind randomized controlled phase 2/3 trial testing AZD1222 (ChAdOx1 nCoV-19) in healthy adults. Trial participant PBMC samples were collected at day 0 and day 28 after the second dose for TCRbeta chain sequencing. Trimming removed 4 bases from V and 7 bases from J, leaving 10 bases between the germline ends. The CDR3 spans 13 residues, from the cysteine through the phenylalanine. Only the CDR3 region is kept as DNA, spanning 39 bases read in frame from base 1. Taken from the germline V gene, the CDR1 and CDR2 loops are MRHNA and SNTAGT.

This receptor was taken from an adult in good health. Sequences were derived from peripheral blood, sampled on day 0 of AZD1222 vaccination. The chain links TRBV6-4 with TRBJ2-2; the D segment could be TRBD1, given 5 matching bases. The CDR3 protein sequence reads: CASSAQGGGELFF. The bases are TGTGCCAGCAGTGCCCAGGGTGGCGGGGAGCTGTTTTTT.